The clone carrying this T cell receptor (beta chain) was seen a single time. The antigen is not known. TCRdb reprocessed the 5' RACE reads with MiXCR, giving one entry per CDR3 protein. The sample shows fewer than 130,000 distinct CDR3 sequences, around 24% of them seen only once. The data were obtained in a study of CD8 T cells in ankylosing spondylitis. The study, taken as a whole, reports: Blood from ankylosing spondylitis patients appeared to carry a characteristic roughly 8-variant TCR beta motif. Disease-linked clones were CD8+ and relatively rare in peripheral blood. Earlier reports found some motif variants in synovial fluid and blood in reactive arthritis.

The CDR3 runs 16 residues. Deletions cut 3 bases from V and 7 bases from J, with 19 bases between. CDR1 is LGHNA, CDR2 YNFKEQ, per germline. The receptor was isolated from a male donor with ankylosing spondylitis. Material for sequencing was synovial fluid, either unsorted or a sorted T cell fraction (not recorded which). The rearrangement uses TRBV4-2 and TRBJ1-5, with a weak D call TRBD1 (6 bases). The CDR3 sequence: CASSQSPGHGSQPQHF. In nucleotides, the CDR3 is TGTGCCAGCAGCCAGTCTCCGGGACATGGAAGCCAGCCCCAGCATTTT.